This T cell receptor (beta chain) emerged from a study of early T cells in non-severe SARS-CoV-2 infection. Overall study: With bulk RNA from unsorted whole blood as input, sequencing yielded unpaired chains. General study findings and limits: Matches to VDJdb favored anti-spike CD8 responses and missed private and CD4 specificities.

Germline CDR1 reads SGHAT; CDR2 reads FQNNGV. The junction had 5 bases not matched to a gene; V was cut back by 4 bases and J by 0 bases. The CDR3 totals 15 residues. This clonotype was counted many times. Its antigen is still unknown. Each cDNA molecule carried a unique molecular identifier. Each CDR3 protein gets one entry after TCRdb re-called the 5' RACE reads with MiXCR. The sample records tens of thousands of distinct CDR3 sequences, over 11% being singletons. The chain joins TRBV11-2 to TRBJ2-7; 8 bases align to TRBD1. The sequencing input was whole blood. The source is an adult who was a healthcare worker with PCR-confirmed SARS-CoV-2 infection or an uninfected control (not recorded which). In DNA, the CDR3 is TGTGCCAGCAGCTCCTACAGGGGGACCTCCTACGAGCAGTACTTC. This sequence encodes CASSSYRGTSYEQYF.